The T cell receptor (beta chain) described here comes from a study of T cell responses to AZD1222 COVID-19 vaccine. Notes on this clone: Its antigen is still unknown.

Some second doses came at about 4 weeks and others at about 12 weeks; these were pooled. Findings and caveats of the study: The repertoires were collected only after the peak T cell response. Targets within unmutated variant regions were reportedly found for nearly half of spike-specific TCRs.

Some clones are missing from TCRdb's copy, which holds only in-frame ones; the method was immunoSEQ multiplex PCR. The sample lists 150,000 to 200,000 clones, about 91% seen once, with approximately 0.98% in the top ten. The receptor's source is an adult who received the AZD1222 COVID-19 vaccine. Specimen: peripheral blood, collected 28 days after the second AZD1222 dose.

The CDR3 spells CAISESGSRNNQPQHF. The CDR3 DNA reads TGTGCCATCAGTGAGTCAGGGTCTCGAAACAATCAGCCCCAGCATTTT. The V and J genes are TRBV10-3 and TRBJ1-5; the D is unclear. The CDR3 is 16 residues long. Germline V gene data show CDR1 as ENHRY and CDR2 as SYGVKD. Trimming removed 0 bases from V and 3 bases from J, with 12 bases in between.